The sample holds one count of the clone carrying this T cell receptor beta chain. Its specificity is unknown. Researchers barred patients who had uncontrolled infection, other autoimmune disease, pregnancy or lactation. This sample was taken from a study of T cells in Graves' hyperthyroidism and ophthalmopathy. Germline assignment: CDR1 DFQATT and CDR2 SNEGSKA (reference sequence). Trimming took 4 bases from V and 4 from J; bases not matched to a gene: 9. The CDR3 extends over 16 amino acids. It was RNA transcripts that yielded the amplified TCR beta CDR3 regions. Initially, a first-round RT-PCR of the TCR CDR3 employed the HTBI primer set. TCRdb called the multiplex PCR reads again in MiXCR, with one record for every CDR3 protein. The profile covers 480,000 or so distinct CDR3 sequences, with around 43% appearing a single time and roughly 45% taken by the ten largest. Study-level results: Blood also contained most expanded thyroid clonotypes above 0.001. From stable hyperthyroidism, ophthalmopathy was separated by a 13 V-J model. A median around six months before onset, the model predicted ophthalmopathy.

The chain employs TRBV20-1 and TRBJ1-3; TRBD1 aligns across 11 bases. This sequence originates from an adult woman with Graves' disease, either hyperthyroidism or ophthalmopathy (not recorded which). Sequencing used peripheral blood or thyroid tissue (not recorded which). The CDR3: CSANRGTGGYGNTIYF. Here the CDR3 DNA reads TGCAGTGCTAACCGGGGGACAGGGGGTTACGGAAACACCATATATTTT.